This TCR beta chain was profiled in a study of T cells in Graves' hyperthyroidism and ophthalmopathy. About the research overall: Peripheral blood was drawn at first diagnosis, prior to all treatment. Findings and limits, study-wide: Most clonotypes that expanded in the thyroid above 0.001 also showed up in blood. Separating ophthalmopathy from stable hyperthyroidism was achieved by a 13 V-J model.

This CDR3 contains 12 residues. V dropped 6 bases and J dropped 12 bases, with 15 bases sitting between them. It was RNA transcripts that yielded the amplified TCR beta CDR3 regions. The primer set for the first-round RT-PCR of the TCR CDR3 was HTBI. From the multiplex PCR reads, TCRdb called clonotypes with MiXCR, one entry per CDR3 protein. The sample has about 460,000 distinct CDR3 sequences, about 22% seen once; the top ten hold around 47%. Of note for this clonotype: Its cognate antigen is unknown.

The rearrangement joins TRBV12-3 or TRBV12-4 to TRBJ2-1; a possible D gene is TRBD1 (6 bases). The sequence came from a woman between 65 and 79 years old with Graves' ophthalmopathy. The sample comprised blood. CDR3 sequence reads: CASSPRGLGQFF. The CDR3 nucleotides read TGTGCCAGCAGCCCAAGGGGGTTGGGGCAGTTCTTC.